Shown below are 4 T cell receptor beta chains from a single sample sequenced in a study of T cells after posttransplantation cyclophosphamide. Clones were read by immunoSEQ multiplex PCR, and TCRdb kept only the in-frame ones, dropping some. The sample lists about 30,000 clones, none appearing once, the ten largest making up approximately 3%. The sample consisted of PBMCs. The receptors were sampled from a woman aged 60-75 years in good health, CMV-negative, and a related stem cell transplant donor.

This clone was counted ten times or more. This chain uses TRBV28 with TRBJ1-1, with D possibly being TRBD1 (5 bases). Trimming took off 5 bases at V and 4 bases at J, with 5 bases between the two ends. Germline CDR1 is MDHEN and CDR2 is SYDVKM. The length of the CDR3 is 11 residues. The CDR3 DNA reads TGTGCCAGCAGTAGGGGCACTGAAGCTTTCTTT. Protein sequence: CASSRGTEAFF. The full variable domain, its missing parts supplied by reference TRBV28 and TRBJ1-1, is DVKVTQSSRYLVKRTGEKVFLECVQDMDHENMFWYRQDPGLGLRLIYFSYDVKMKEKGDIPEGYSVSREKKERFSLILESASTNQTSMYLCASSRGTEAFFGQGTRLTVV.

This clone was seen only a few times. The chain combines TRBV6-5 with TRBJ2-3, with 7 nucleotides matching TRBD2. Germline values: CDR1 MNHEY, CDR2 SVGAGI. The CDR3 runs 15 residues. The junction had 12 bases not matched to a gene; V was cut back by 8 bases and J by 4 bases. CDR3: CASRRVGGSADTQYF. CDR3 DNA: TGTGCCAGCCGCCGTGTTGGCGGGAGCGCAGATACGCAGTATTTT.

The chain employs TRBV7-9 and TRBJ2-7; 7 nucleotides agree with TRBD2. CDR1 and CDR2 from the germline V gene are SEHNR and FQNEAQ (reference sequence). The CDR3 sequence is 17 residues long. V trimming: 0 bases; J trimming: 2 bases; junction bases outside the gene matches: 10. The CDR3 region is CASSLAGTSVDPYEQYF. CDR3 sequence (DNA): TGTGCCAGCAGCTTAGCCGGAACTAGCGTAGACCCCTACGAGCAGTACTTC.

This clone was detected many times. The chain combines TRBV11-2 with TRBJ2-2, with 11 bases identical to TRBD2. Germline-derived CDR1 and CDR2 are SGHAT and FQNNGV. This CDR3 is 18 amino acids long. Trimming removed 4 bases from V and 5 bases from J; junction bases left unmatched: 12. The DNA of the CDR3 is TGTGCCAGCAGCTCCAGGCTAGCGGGGGGCTCTACGACCGGGGAGCTGTTTTTT. Protein: CASSSRLAGGSTTGELFF.